Below, one T cell receptor (beta chain) is given with its context. Methods used by the authors: It was from reference gene primer amplification that nucleated cell counts were estimated. Assay: immunoSEQ multiplex PCR; the TCRdb copy retains only in-frame clones and omits some. Clone size and V and J calls were adopted from that table, with D and trimming inferred from the DNA. Of about 63,000 clones in the sample, roughly 92% were seen once. The ends lost 5 bases at V and 2 bases at J; junction bases unmatched: 7. Looked up from germline, CDR1 is SEHNR and CDR2 is FQNEAQ (reference sequence). CDR3 size: 15 residues. This entry is derived from a study of blood T cell repertoires in COVID-19.

The chain combines TRBV7-9 with TRBJ2-3; 7 bases align to TRBD2. What was sequenced was peripheral blood. The clonotype originates from a man aged 50-60 years with active COVID-19. The CDR3 DNA is TGTGCCAGCAGCACACAAGCGGGGATCACAGATACGCAGTATTTT. Its translation is CASSTQAGITDTQYF.